Listed below are T cell receptor beta chains from one sample, sequenced in a study of cytomegalovirus exposure and HLA in healthy donors. Sequencing was performed with immunoSEQ multiplex PCR; in TCRdb, only in-frame clones are kept and a portion is missing. This sample has over 110,000 clones; 70% to 80% occur once, and the top ten carry around 6.6%. Sequencing was carried out using PBMCs. These receptors were collected from a woman aged 40 to 50 in good health and CMV-seropositive. The CDR3 runs from the conserved cysteine through the conserved F or W. Fields, in order: D gene, J gene, clone size, V gene, CDR3 DNA, CDR3 protein. A D gene is named only where the DNA matches it firmly. Size tells how often a clone was seen (once, few, many) or the class of an expanded clone, and some rows leave it out.

NA,TRBJ2-7,NA,TRBV18,TGTGCCAGCTCACCACTGTCAGGGTTCTACGAGCAGTACTTC,CASSPLSGFYEQYF
NA,TRBJ2-7,NA,TRBV2,TGTGCCAGCATTCGGCGGGGGCGGGACGAGCAGTACTTC,CASIRRGRDEQYF
NA,TRBJ1-2,NA,TRBV10-2,TGCGCCAGCAGTGACCTCCCCCCCAGGGTAGCTAACTATGGCTACACCTTC,CASSDLPPRVANYGYTF
TRBD1,TRBJ1-2,NA,TRBV2,TGTGCCAGCAGTGAGACAGGGAACTATGGCTACACCTTC,CASSETGNYGYTF
NA,TRBJ1-5,NA,TRBV6-1,TGTGCCAGCAGTGGAGCCACGGGAGGGGGAGGCCAGCCCCAGCATTTT,CASSGATGGGGQPQHF
NA,TRBJ2-7,NA,TRBV6-1,TGTGCCACCAACCCCGGGGGATACTACGAGCAGTACTTC,CATNPGGYYEQYF
NA,TRBJ2-5,NA,TRBV7-9,TGTGCCAGCAGCTTTCCGAAGCTCCAAGAGACCCAGTACTTC,CASSFPKLQETQYF
NA,TRBJ2-1,NA,TRBV14,TGTGCCAGCAGCCAAGATAGTGGCACAGCGGGGCAGTTCTTC,CASSQDSGTAGQFF
NA,TRBJ1-5,NA,TRBV2,TGTGCCAGCAGTTCGTGGGAGGATCAGCCCCAGCATTTT,CASSSWEDQPQHF
NA,TRBJ2-5,few,TRBV5-4,TGTGCCAGCAGCTTGGGGGTAGGGGAAGAGACCCAGTACTTC,CASSLGVGEETQYF
TRBD1,TRBJ2-7,NA,TRBV5-1,TGCGCCAGCAGCCCCTTCTCTGCCGGGACAGGAGGCGAGCAGTACTTC,CASSPFSAGTGGEQYF
TRBD1,TRBJ1-2,NA,TRBV6-1,TGTGCCAGCAGCGGACAGGGGGCAGGTGACTATGGCTACACCTTC,CASSGQGAGDYGYTF
NA,TRBJ1-2,NA,TRBV4-1,TGCGCCAGCAGCCGACTTTTGACAGGAGAAGCTAACTATGGCTACACCTTC,CASSRLLTGEANYGYTF
NA,TRBJ1-2,NA,TRBV5-1,TGCGCCAGCAGCTTGGCCACGGGGGGAAGCTATGGCTACACCTTC,CASSLATGGSYGYTF
TRBD2,TRBJ2-7,few,TRBV19,TGTGCCAGTAGTATAGCCTACAGGACTAGCGGGAGTCGCTACGAGCAGTACTTC,CASSIAYRTSGSRYEQYF
NA,TRBJ2-5,NA,TRBV9,TGTGCCAGCAGCGTAGAGGGGGGGCTCCGGGGCCAAGAGACCCAGTACTTC,CASSVEGGLRGQETQYF